The 9 T cell receptor beta chains below were found in one sample sequenced in a study of blood T cell repertoires in COVID-19 (TCRdb year 2020). Receptors were amplified or captured by the immunoSEQ multiplex PCR assay. Imported from immuneACCESS, the table was reduced by TCRdb to in-frame sequences with V and J called. These copies leave out some clones; in studies compared against another copy, an unresolved V gene accounts for under half, and the cause of the remainder is not known. The sample table lists 210,000 or so clones, 81% of them with a count of one. The ten largest clones add up to more than 8.5% of the sample. Sequenced sample: PBMCs or T cells enriched from blood (not recorded which). These TCRs come from a woman aged 50 to 60 with acute COVID-19.

V and J are TRBV2 and TRBJ2-7; 7 bases match TRBD1. Trimming at V came to 7 bases and at J to 3 bases, leaving 9 bases not matched to a gene. The CDR3 is 14 residues long. Germline values: CDR1 SNHLY, CDR2 FYNNEI. CDR3 in DNA: TGTGCCAGCACCTTGGGACAGTGGGACTACGAGCAGTACTTC. Translating gives CASTLGQWDYEQYF.

J is TRBJ2-1 and V is TRBV4-3; weak D call: TRBD1 (5 bases). The germline V gene encodes CDR1 LGHNA and CDR2 YSLEER. CDR3 length equals 15 residues. Trimming took 2 bases from V and 8 from J, leaving 16 bases between them. CDR3 region: CASSQFVGAEDEQFF. The CDR3 DNA reads TGCGCCAGCAGCCAATTCGTTGGGGCAGAGGATGAGCAGTTCTTC.

This clone was recorded a few times. The chain recombines TRBV19 with TRBJ2-1, with 8 bases that match TRBD2. Trimming took 1 base from V and 4 from J; bases not matched to a gene: 3. Germline loops: CDR1 LNHDA, CDR2 SQIVND (reference sequence). The CDR3 totals 15 residues. The CDR3 DNA reads as TGTGCCAGTAGTATAGGAGCGGGAGATTACAATGAGCAGTTCTTC. It codes for CASSIGAGDYNEQFF.

This clone appeared once. The chain couples TRBV19 to TRBJ2-5; D possibly corresponds to TRBD1 (5 bases). Germline assignment: CDR1 LNHDA and CDR2 SQIVND (reference sequence). Trimming pared 6 bases from V and 2 bases from J, leaving 19 bases between. The CDR3 runs 16 residues. As DNA, the CDR3 is TGTGCCAGTAGACAGACGCCGACAGATACACAAGAGACCCAGTACTTC. This codes for CASRQTPTDTQETQYF.

The chain combines TRBV5-1 with TRBJ1-4; 10 positions agree with TRBD1. The CDR3 length is 14 residues. The germline CDR1 and CDR2 sequences are SGHRS and YFSETQ. V lost 4 bases, J lost 5 bases, and 2 bases stayed unmatched. The CDR3 reads CASSVGQGNEKLFF. CDR3 bases: TGCGCCAGCAGCGTGGGACAGGGGAATGAAAAACTGTTTTTT.

This clone appeared a few times. Here the CDR3 DNA reads TGTGCCAGCAGACCCTCCCGGAATTCACCCCTCCACTTT. It specifies CASRPSRNSPLHF. The J gene is TRBJ1-6, the V gene TRBV12-3 or TRBV12-4; no firm D call. This CDR3 is 13 amino acids long. The germline V and J ends were trimmed by 6 bases and 7 bases, with 10 bases remaining between them.

The chain recombines TRBV7-2 with TRBJ1-5; TRBD1 agrees at 9 bases. The CDR3 totals 17 residues. The germline CDR1 and CDR2 sequences are SGHTA and FQGNSA. V lost 2 bases and J lost 0; bases outside the gene matches: 5. The CDR3, as DNA: TGTGCCAGCAGCTTACCAGGGACAGGGAGTAGCAATCAGCCCCAGCATTTT. As protein: CASSLPGTGSSNQPQHF.

In its sample, this clone was seen a few times. The genes are TRBV18 and TRBJ1-2; maybe TRBD1 (6 bases). With 6 bases removed from V and 2 bases from J, the gap between germline ends came to 16 bases. The CDR3 is made up of 15 amino acids. CDR1 KGHSH and CDR2 LQKENI come from the germline V gene. CDR3 in amino acids: CASSPPQGANYGYTF. CDR3 sequence (DNA): TGTGCCAGCTCCCCTCCACAGGGCGCGAACTATGGCTACACCTTC.

This chain uses TRBV2 with TRBJ1-1; no definite D call. Germline assignment: CDR1 SNHLY and CDR2 FYNNEI. The CDR3 loop spans 15 amino acids. V was cut by 4 bases and J by 0 bases, with 12 bases left in between. CDR3 in DNA: TGTGCCAGCAGTGGCCGTAGCGGACTGAACACTGAAGCTTTCTTT. This encodes CASSGRSGLNTEAFF. The variable domain in full, with the rest retrieved from reference TRBV2 and TRBJ1-1, is EPEVTQTPSHQVTQMGQEVILRCVPISNHLYFYWYRQILGQKVEFLVSFYNNEISEKSEIFDDQFSVERPDGSNFTLKIRSTKLEDSAMYFCASSGRSGLNTEAFFGQGTRLTVV.